Presented here are 25 T cell receptor beta chains from one specimen sequenced in a study of cytomegalovirus exposure and HLA in healthy donors. It was with 60 Vbeta and 13 Jbeta primers that the PCR ran. Sequencing used immunoSEQ multiplex PCR; TCRdb keeps in-frame clones, though not all of them. The sample holds under 250,000 clones; around 81% are singletons and the top ten take 1.5% to 2%. Input material: PBMCs. The receptors here all came from a man in his thirties or forties in good health and CMV-seronegative.

The chain combines TRBV29-1 with TRBJ1-4; TRBD1 is a possible D gene (5 bases). This CDR3 has 13 residues. V dropped 7 bases and J dropped 5 bases, with 14 bases sitting between them. Germline CDR1 reads SQVTM; CDR2 reads ANQGSEA. In DNA form, the CDR3 reads TGCAGCGGCGCAGACAGCTTAAATGAAAAACTGTTTTTT. Residues: CSGADSLNEKLFF. The full variable domain, with the rest looked up from reference TRBV29-1 and TRBJ1-4, is SAVISQKPSRDICQRGTSLTIQCQVDSQVTMMFWYRQQPGQSLTLIATANQGSEATYESGFVIDKFPISRPNLTFSTLTVSNMSPEDSSIYLCSGADSLNEKLFFGSGTQLSVL.

The V and J genes are TRBV11-3 and TRBJ2-3, with D perhaps matching TRBD1 (5 bases). Germline CDR1 and CDR2: SGHNT and YENEEA. With 1 base removed from V and 0 bases from J, the gap between germline ends came to 11 bases. The CDR3 totals 16 residues. This CDR3 reads CASSLGMGLSTDTQYF. The CDR3 coding sequence is TGTGCCAGCAGCTTAGGCATGGGGCTAAGCACAGATACGCAGTATTTT.

The chain joins TRBV5-1 to TRBJ2-5; 7 nucleotides match TRBD1. The CDR3 covers 13 residues. V lost 4 bases and J lost 5; bases outside the gene matches: 5. CDR1 and CDR2 from the germline V gene are SGHRS and YFSETQ. The CDR3 region is CASSRDSVETQYF. The CDR3 DNA sequence: TGCGCCAGCAGCAGGGACAGCGTGGAGACCCAGTACTTC.

V and J are TRBV28 and TRBJ1-1; no firm D call. This CDR3 is built from 13 residues. Germline values: CDR1 MDHEN, CDR2 SYDVKM. Trimming left V 4 bases short and J 1 base short, with 7 bases between. Here the CDR3 DNA reads TGTGCCAGCAGTTCCCAAGCGAACACTGAAGCTTTCTTT. It encodes CASSSQANTEAFF.

The chain combines TRBV5-1 with TRBJ2-7, with TRBD2 matching over 8 bases. Germline loops: CDR1 SGHRS, CDR2 YFSETQ. The junction had 4 bases not matched to a gene; V was cut back by 1 base and J by 1 base. CDR3 length equals 15 residues. CDR3 amino acids: CASSLSRGGSYEQYF. Here the CDR3 DNA reads TGCGCCAGCAGCTTGAGTCGGGGGGGATCCTACGAGCAGTACTTC.

This chain links TRBV7-9 with TRBJ2-1, with D possibly TRBD1 on 6 matching bases. Per germline, CDR1 SEHNR and CDR2 FQNEAQ (reference sequence). There are 15 residues in the CDR3. V lost 3 bases, J lost 0 bases, and 9 bases lay in between. The DNA of the CDR3 is TGTGCCAGCAGCTTCCAGGGGAGCTCCTACAATGAGCAGTTCTTC. As protein: CASSFQGSSYNEQFF.

This clone was detected a few times. The gene calls are TRBV2 and TRBJ1-3; the D is unclear. Germline values: CDR1 SNHLY, CDR2 FYNNEI. V was clipped by 4 bases and J by 3 bases, with 10 bases between them. The CDR3 loop spans 14 amino acids. The CDR3 reads CASSVRGIGNTIYF. CDR3 in DNA: TGTGCCAGCAGTGTCCGGGGTATTGGAAACACCATATATTTT.

This clone was counted a few times. The V and J genes are TRBV19 and TRBJ2-7, with 8 bases lining up with TRBD1. V shed 4 bases and J 4 bases; nucleotides not matched to a gene: 9. This CDR3 is 15 amino acids long. Per the germline V gene, CDR1 is LNHDA and CDR2 is SQIVND (reference sequence). The CDR3 DNA reads as TGTGCCAGTAGTACAACAGGGGGTGTTTGGTACGAGCAGTACTTC. As protein: CASSTTGGVWYEQYF.

The chain has TRBV7-2 and TRBJ2-7; possibly TRBD1 for D (5 bases). Trimming pared 7 bases from V and 6 bases from J, leaving 13 bases between. There are 12 residues in the CDR3. CDR1 and CDR2 (germline): SGHTA, FQGNSA. The CDR3 bases are TGTGCCAGCAACCCCCAGGGTAGCGAGCAGTACTTC. Translation: CASNPQGSEQYF. The full variable domain, completed using reference TRBV7-2 and TRBJ2-7, is GAGVSQSPSNKVTEKGKDVELRCDPISGHTALYWYRQSLGQGLEFLIYFQGNSAPDKSGLPSDRFSAERTGGSVSTLTIQRTQQEDSAVYLCASNPQGSEQYFGPGTRLTVT.

This chain joins TRBV29-1 and TRBJ2-1, with D perhaps TRBD1 (6 bases). The ends were cut back, 1 base at V and 0 bases at J, with 16 bases in the middle. The CDR3 contains 17 residues. CDR1 SQVTM and CDR2 ANQGSEA come from the germline V gene. CDR3 loop: CSVEGSRQESSYNEQFF. CDR3 bases: TGCAGCGTTGAAGGCTCCAGACAGGAGAGCTCCTACAATGAGCAGTTCTTC.

This chain joins TRBV7-3 and TRBJ2-1, with 8 positions matching TRBD1. CDR3 length: 16 amino acids. Per germline, CDR1 SGHTA and CDR2 FQGTGA. V gave up 4 bases and J gave up 5 bases; unmatched junction bases: 10. CDR3 sequence reads: CASSSGQGRVDNEQFF. DNA of the CDR3: TGTGCCAGCAGCTCAGGACAGGGAAGGGTTGACAATGAGCAGTTCTTC.

CDR3 protein: CAWARTGELFF. Written as DNA, the CDR3 is TGTGCCTGGGCTCGGACCGGGGAGCTGTTTTTT. The gene calls are TRBV30 and TRBJ2-2; D is undetermined. The germline V gene has CDR1 GTSNPN and CDR2 SVGIG (reference sequence). V was trimmed by 5 bases and J by 5 bases, leaving 6 bases between them. The CDR3 contains 11 residues.

This chain links TRBV4-1 with TRBJ1-4; D is perhaps TRBD1 (5 bases). The V gene's germline CDR1 is MGHRA and CDR2 YSYEKL. The ends were cut back, 0 bases at V and 8 bases at J, with 19 bases in the middle. The CDR3 is made up of 17 amino acids. CDR3 amino acids: CASSQEGEIGVGEKLFF. In DNA, the CDR3 is TGCGCCAGCAGCCAAGAAGGAGAGATAGGGGTAGGGGAAAAACTGTTTTTT.

This chain links TRBV4-2 with TRBJ2-2, with a possible D match to TRBD1 (5 bases). The germline V and J ends were trimmed by 6 bases and 4 bases, with 9 bases remaining between them. Germline V lookup: CDR1 LGHNA, CDR2 YNFKEQ. The CDR3 extends over 13 amino acids. The CDR3 loop is CASSTQGTGELFF. The CDR3 DNA reads TGTGCCAGCAGTACTCAGGGCACCGGGGAGCTGTTTTTT.

The gene calls are TRBV9 and TRBJ1-2; no definite D call. V gave up 2 bases and J gave up 4 bases, with 15 bases separating them. The CDR3 runs to 15 residues. Germline CDR1 SGDLS, CDR2 YYNGEE. Here the CDR3 DNA reads TGTGCCAGCAGCGTGATCGAGGCGTTCGGCTATGGCTACACCTTC. It codes for CASSVIEAFGYGYTF. Using reference TRBV9 and TRBJ1-2 for the parts outside the CDR3, the full variable domain is DSGVTQTPKHLITATGQRVTLRCSPRSGDLSVYWYQQSLDQGLQFLIQYYNGEERAKGNILERFSAQQFPDLHSELNLSSLELGDSALYFCASSVIEAFGYGYTFGSGTRLTVV.

The rearrangement links TRBV29-1 to TRBJ2-1; TRBD2 matches 12 bases. The junction had 6 bases not matched to a gene; V was cut back by 7 bases and J by 8 bases. The V gene's germline CDR1 is SQVTM and CDR2 ANQGSEA. The CDR3 has 13 residues. Here the CDR3 reads CSGGLAGFDEQFF. The CDR3 nucleotides are TGCAGCGGAGGACTAGCGGGATTTGATGAGCAGTTCTTC.

This sequence joins TRBV18 and TRBJ2-7; the D gene is possibly TRBD2 (8 bases). Trimming removed 1 base from V and 7 bases from J, with 20 bases in between. The length of the CDR3 is 16 residues. In germline, CDR1 is KGHSH, CDR2 LQKENI. CDR3 DNA sequence: TGTGCCAGCTCACCACGTAGCGGGACATCGACAGGGGAGCAGTACTTC. As protein: CASSPRSGTSTGEQYF.

This chain uses TRBV27 with TRBJ2-3, with 7 bases matching TRBD2. After removal of 3 bases from V and 4 bases from J, the junction contained 13 bases not matched to a gene. The length of the CDR3 is 17 residues. Per the germline V gene, CDR1 is MNHEY and CDR2 is SMNVEV (reference sequence). In DNA, the CDR3 is TGTGCCAGCAGTTTTTTCGGGGCTAGCGGACTATCAGATACGCAGTATTTT. It translates to CASSFFGASGLSDTQYF.

This chain joins TRBV5-1 and TRBJ2-5; the match to TRBD1 covers 8 bases. The DNA matches TRBJ2-7 better at its end, which makes the J call doubtful. Germline CDR1 is SGHRS and CDR2 is YFSETQ. This CDR3 has 15 residues. CDR3 nucleotide sequence: TGCGCCAGCAGCCGGACCGGGACAGGATCCTACGAGCAGTACTTC. Translating gives CASSRTGTGSYEQYF.

This clone occurred a few times. The DNA for the CDR3 is TGTGCCAGCTGGGGGGGGGTGCTGAACACTGAAGCTTTCTTT. Its protein is CASWGGVLNTEAFF. The genes are TRBV6-5 and TRBJ1-1, with D possibly being TRBD1 (5 bases). Germline CDR1 is MNHEY and CDR2 is SVGAGI. The length of the CDR3 is 14 residues. The V and J ends lost 8 bases and 0 bases respectively, with 13 bases between them.

The chain links TRBV15 to TRBJ2-7; 8 nucleotides agree with TRBD2. V lost 0 bases and J lost 0; bases outside the gene matches: 7. The CDR3 consists of 17 residues. Looked up from germline, CDR1 is LNHNV and CDR2 is YYDKDF (reference sequence). CDR3 region: CATSRDPVLADSYEQYF. Here the CDR3 DNA reads TGTGCCACCAGCAGAGATCCTGTACTAGCGGACTCCTACGAGCAGTACTTC.

The V gene is TRBV5-1, the J gene TRBJ2-5, with TRBD2 matching over 7 bases. The J call is uncertain, as TRBJ2-7 better fits the DNA end. The CDR3 covers 13 residues. Germline V gene sequence: CDR1 SGHRS, CDR2 YFSETQ. The chain's CDR3 is CASSRREDYEQYF. CDR3 bases: TGCGCCAGCAGCAGACGGGAGGACTACGAGCAGTACTTC.

This clone was counted only a few times. CDR3 in DNA: TGTGCCAGCAGCAGCCTCGGGTGGCAGGGAGGTTCACCCCTCCACTTT. Amino acid sequence: CASSSLGWQGGSPLHF. The chain is built from TRBV28 and TRBJ1-6; TRBD1 is a possible D gene (5 bases). V was cut by 6 bases and J by 9 bases, with 21 bases left in between. The CDR3 is 16 residues long. The germline CDR1 and CDR2 sequences are MDHEN and SYDVKM.

The chain employs TRBV11-2 and TRBJ2-5; the match to TRBD2 covers 8 bases. CDR1 and CDR2 from the germline V gene are SGHAT and FQNNGV. The CDR3 length is 14 residues. With V trimmed by 3 bases and J by 5 bases, 5 bases remained unmatched. The CDR3 reads CASSFSGTRETQYF. The CDR3 DNA reads TGTGCCAGCAGCTTTAGCGGGACTCGGGAGACCCAGTACTTC.

The V call is TRBV28, the J call TRBJ1-2, with no clear D. Trimming pared 0 bases from V and 2 bases from J, leaving 7 bases between. This CDR3 has 14 residues. Germline lookup yields CDR1 MDHEN and CDR2 SYDVKM. Written as DNA, the CDR3 is TGTGCCAGCAGTTTATGGCGCAGGAACTATGGCTACACCTTC. This gives the protein CASSLWRRNYGYTF.